The T cell receptor (beta chain) under discussion was sequenced for a study of blood T cell repertoires in COVID-19. The CDR3 is 22 amino acids. Germline CDR1 and CDR2: WNHNN and SYGVQD (reference sequence). The germline V and J ends were trimmed by 6 bases and 0 bases, with 33 bases remaining between them. This clone was counted once. The data were produced by immunoSEQ multiplex PCR, yet TCRdb's version contains in-frame clones alone and is incomplete. Among approximately 250,000 clones listed, around 86% were seen once. Sequencing used peripheral blood. The source of this sequence is a woman in her sixties or seventies with COVID-19, enrolled during active disease. The chain joins TRBV10-1 to TRBJ2-1; D may be TRBD2 (5 bases). The chain's CDR3 is CASRARLAPSWNRSYSYNEQFF. The CDR3 DNA is TGCGCCAGCAGGGCCAGGCTAGCCCCCTCTTGGAACCGCTCCTACTCCTACAATGAGCAGTTCTTC.